This passage covers 2 T cell receptor beta chains from one sample sequenced in a study of CD8 T cells in ankylosing spondylitis. Findings of the study overall: A motif of 7 or 8 highly homologous TCR beta variants was seen as apparently characteristic of ankylosing spondylitis blood.

No antigen has been identified for these receptors. TCRdb passed the 5' RACE reads through MiXCR, listing each CDR3 protein once. Altogether about 540,000 distinct CDR3 sequences are present, roughly 13% being singletons, with the ten largest covering about 6.8%. Sequencing was performed on blood, either unsorted or a sorted T cell fraction (not recorded which). The receptors stem from a male donor with ankylosing spondylitis.

J is TRBJ2-2 and V is TRBV15; D is uncertain. Germline-derived CDR1 and CDR2 are LNHNV and YYDKDF (reference sequence). V was pared by 5 bases and J by 5 bases, with 12 bases between. The CDR3 contains 14 residues. The CDR3 nucleotides read TGTGCCACCAGCGACCCGTGGGGTACCGGGGAGCTGTTTTTT. Translating gives CATSDPWGTGELFF.

This clonotype was picked up a small number of times. The chain employs TRBV5-6 and TRBJ1-1; unclear D gene. This CDR3 is 14 amino acids long. Trimming removed 2 bases at V and 6 bases at J, with 14 bases between. CDR1 and CDR2 (germline): SGHDT, YYEEEE. CDR3 DNA sequence: TGTGCCAGCAGCTTTGGGAACCCGGTGGCTGAAGCTTTCTTT. Translated, it gives CASSFGNPVAEAFF.